The text below deals with one TCR beta chain. Its antigen remains unidentified. The germline gives CDR1 LNHDA, CDR2 SQIVND (reference sequence). The CDR3 is 15 amino acids. The ends were cut back, 11 bases at V and 0 bases at J, with 19 bases in the middle. TCRdb's table, derived via immunoSEQ multiplex PCR, lists solely in-frame clones and lacks some. This repertoire shows roughly 1 million clones, around three quarters found once; its top ten account for 0.5% to 0.6%. Among the donors, all were Caucasian adults who lived in Nashville, Tennessee. The data originate from a study of shared clonotypes between healthy human individuals. Study summary: Each donor had three CD4 naive, three CD4 memory, two CD8 naive and one CD8 memory plate.

Regarding the study as a whole: Clonotype sharing among the donors was expected to vary with sequencing depth.

The receptor was derived from a man aged 18 to 29 in good health. Some clones in this sample may be carry-over from other donors' samples. The chain is built from TRBV19 and TRBJ1-1; no firm D call. Material for sequencing was memory CD4+ T cells from PBMCs. The subset here: CD45RA-negative fraction. The CDR3 DNA sequence: TGTGCCCCGAAGAAGGGCTCCTCAATGAACACTGAAGCTTTCTTT. It yields the protein CAPKKGSSMNTEAFF.